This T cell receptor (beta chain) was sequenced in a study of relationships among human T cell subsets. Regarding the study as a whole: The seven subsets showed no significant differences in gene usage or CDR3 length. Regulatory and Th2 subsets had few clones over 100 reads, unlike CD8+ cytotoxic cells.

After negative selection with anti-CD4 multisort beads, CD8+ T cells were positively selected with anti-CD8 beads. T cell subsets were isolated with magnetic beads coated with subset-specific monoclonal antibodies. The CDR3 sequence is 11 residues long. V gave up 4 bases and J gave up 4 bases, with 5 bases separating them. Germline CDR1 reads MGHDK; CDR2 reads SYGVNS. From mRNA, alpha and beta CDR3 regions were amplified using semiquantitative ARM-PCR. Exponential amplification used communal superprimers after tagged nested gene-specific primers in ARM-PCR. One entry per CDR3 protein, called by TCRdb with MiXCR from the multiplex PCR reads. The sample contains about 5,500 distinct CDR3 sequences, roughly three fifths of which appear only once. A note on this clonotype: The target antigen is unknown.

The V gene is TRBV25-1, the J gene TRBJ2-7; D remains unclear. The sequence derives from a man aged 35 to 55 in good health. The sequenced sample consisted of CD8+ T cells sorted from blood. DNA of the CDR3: TGTGCCAGCAGTGTCGGTTACGAGCAGTACTTC. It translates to CASSVGYEQYF.